Following are 21 T cell receptor beta chains from one sample sequenced in a study of T cells in Graves' hyperthyroidism and ophthalmopathy. TCR beta CDR3 sequences were amplified from RNA transcripts. HTBI primers were employed in a first-round RT-PCR of the TCR CDR3. MiXCR was run by TCRdb on the multiplex PCR reads, yielding one entry per CDR3 protein. The repertoire has about 690,000 distinct CDR3 sequences, around 15% of them found once; the top ten carry roughly 15%. What was sequenced was blood. The receptors stem from a man aged 50 to 60 with Graves' hyperthyroidism.

This clonotype occurred many times. This chain joins TRBV18 and TRBJ2-3, with no clear D. This CDR3 is 13 amino acids long. Germline V CDR1 and CDR2: KGHSH, LQKENI. Trimming shortened V by 6 bases and J by 3 bases, and 10 bases separated the two germline ends. CDR3 sequence: CASSPPQTDTQYF. Here the CDR3 DNA reads TGTGCCAGCTCCCCCCCCCAGACAGATACGCAGTATTTT.

Turning to this clonotype: Possible read error: a much larger clone is one base away. The chain employs TRBV3-1 and TRBJ1-6; the D gene is possibly TRBD1 (6 bases). Germline V gives CDR1 LGHDT, CDR2 YNNKEL (reference sequence). The CDR3 totals 14 residues. The CDR3 DNA follows: TGTGCCAGCAGTCCCGGGACACCGAATTCACCCCTCCAGTTT. It is translated as CASSPGTPNSPLQF.

In its sample, this clonotype was seen a few times. V and J are TRBV28 and TRBJ1-5; maybe TRBD1 (6 bases). The CDR3 is 15 amino acids. The germline gives CDR1 MDHEN, CDR2 SYDVKM. Between the trimmed V and J ends, which lost 8 bases and 5 bases, there was a span of 19 bases. CDR3 amino acids: CASRRGTSGDQPQHF. The DNA of the CDR3 is TGTGCCAGCCGCCGGGGGACATCAGGCGATCAGCCCCAGCATTTT. The full variable domain, its missing parts supplied by reference TRBV28 and TRBJ1-5, is DVKVTQSSRYLVKRTGEKVFLECVQDMDHENMFWYRQDPGLGLRLIYFSYDVKMKEKGDIPEGYSVSREKKERFSLILESASTNQTSMYLCASRRGTSGDQPQHFGDGTRLSIL.

The V gene is TRBV28, the J gene TRBJ1-2, with 8 bases identical to TRBD1. The CDR3 is made up of 16 amino acids. Germline V gives CDR1 MDHEN, CDR2 SYDVKM. V lost 5 bases and J lost 4; bases outside the gene matches: 12. The CDR3 DNA is TGTGCCAGCAGTGCCTCCGGGACAGGCTTCCTCTATGGCTACACCTTC. This codes for CASSASGTGFLYGYTF.

At least ten counts were recorded for this clonotype. V usage is TRBV2 and J usage is TRBJ2-2, with D possibly matching TRBD1 (5 bases). The CDR3 contains 14 residues. V lost 3 bases and J lost 4, with 9 bases in between. Germline CDR1 reads SNHLY; CDR2 reads FYNNEI. Here the CDR3 DNA reads TGTGCCAGCAGTGAGGTGACAGCCACCGGGGAGCTGTTTTTT. The encoded protein is CASSEVTATGELFF.

This chain connects TRBV19 to TRBJ2-7; TRBD1 is a possible D gene (7 bases). The germline CDR1 and CDR2 sequences are LNHDA and SQIVND (reference sequence). V lost 11 bases and J 6 bases, leaving 26 bases between the germline ends. The CDR3 is made up of 15 amino acids. The CDR3 coding sequence is TGTGCCTGCTCAGCTCTTTCGGGGGACAGCCCCGAGCAGTACTTC. Its protein is CACSALSGDSPEQYF. The complete variable domain, with remaining parts taken from reference TRBV19 and TRBJ2-7, reads DGGITQSPKYLFRKEGQNVTLSCEQNLNHDAMYWYRQDPGQGLRLIYYSQIVNDFQKGDIAEGYSVSREKKESFPLTVTSAQKNPTAFYLCACSALSGDSPEQYFGPGTRLTVT.

Many counts were recorded for this clonotype. The V and J genes are TRBV11-2 and TRBJ2-7; no clear D. Trimming cost V 2 bases and J 0 bases, with 8 bases left between them. Germline assignment: CDR1 SGHAT and CDR2 FQNNGV. The CDR3 sequence is 14 residues long. In DNA, the CDR3 is TGTGCCAGCAGCTTATTAGCTGACTCCTACGAGCAGTACTTC. Protein product: CASSLLADSYEQYF.

This sequence joins TRBV7-9 and TRBJ2-5; tentatively, D is TRBD1 (6 bases). Germline CDR1 and CDR2: SEHNR and FQNEAQ (reference sequence). This CDR3 region has 15 residues. Trimming removed 5 bases from V and 1 base from J, with 14 bases in between. The CDR3 sequence: CASSQITGIQETQYF. Here the CDR3 DNA reads TGTGCCAGCAGCCAAATAACAGGGATCCAAGAGACCCAGTACTTC.

Ten or more counts support this clonotype. This chain joins TRBV28 and TRBJ2-7, with 11 nucleotides matching TRBD2. J was trimmed by 3 bases and V by 2 bases; bases with no gene match: 9. CDR1 is MDHEN and CDR2 is SYDVKM in the germline V gene. The CDR3 has 17 residues. CDR3 loop: CASSLSLAGGRDYEQYF. In nucleotides, the CDR3 is TGTGCCAGCAGTTTAAGCCTAGCGGGAGGTAGGGACTACGAGCAGTACTTC.

The genes are TRBV3-1 and TRBJ1-5, with D perhaps TRBD1 (5 bases). The CDR3 extends over 15 amino acids. The V gene lost 3 bases and the J gene lost 0 bases, with 9 bases spanning the gap. Germline assignment: CDR1 LGHDT and CDR2 YNNKEL (reference sequence). In nucleotides, the CDR3 is TGTGCCAGCAGCCAGGGGGGGTCTAGCAATCAGCCCCAGCATTTT. This sequence encodes CASSQGGSSNQPQHF. The whole variable domain, filled in from reference TRBV3-1 and TRBJ1-5, reads DTAVSQTPKYLVTQMGNDKSIKCEQNLGHDTMYWYKQDSKKFLKIMFSYNNKELIINETVPNRFSPKSPDKAHLNLHINSLELGDSAVYFCASSQGGSSNQPQHFGDGTRLSIL.

The rearrangement links TRBV28 to TRBJ1-1, with D hard to call. Per germline, CDR1 MDHEN and CDR2 SYDVKM. Trimming took 5 bases from V and 5 from J, leaving 15 bases between them. The CDR3 has 14 residues. CDR3 region: CASSPREGWTEAFF. CDR3 DNA sequence: TGTGCCAGCAGTCCTCGGGAGGGTTGGACTGAAGCTTTCTTT.

There are a few counts of this clonotype. The genes are TRBV25-1 and TRBJ2-7; no firm D call. The CDR3 is 14 amino acids. The germline V gene has CDR1 MGHDK and CDR2 SYGVNS. V lost 4 bases to trimming and J lost 2 bases, with 12 bases between them. The CDR3 DNA reads as TGTGCCAGCAGTGTGACGCTCTCCCCCTACGAGCAGTACTTC. Its protein is CASSVTLSPYEQYF.

This clonotype came up many times. This chain uses TRBV20-1 with TRBJ2-1, with D possibly being TRBD2 (5 bases). The germline V and J ends were trimmed by 4 bases and 8 bases, with 15 bases remaining between them. This CDR3 contains 13 residues. CDR1 is DFQATT and CDR2 is SNEGSKA in the germline V gene (reference sequence). The CDR3 protein is CSANRERRDEQFF. In nucleotides, the CDR3 is TGCAGTGCTAACCGGGAAAGGCGGGATGAGCAGTTCTTC.

This clonotype was observed many times. V usage is TRBV20-1 and J usage is TRBJ2-7, with 8 bases fitting TRBD1. The CDR3 is made up of 14 amino acids. Unmatched junction bases numbered 2, after V lost 1 base and J lost 0 bases. CDR1 DFQATT and CDR2 SNEGSKA come from the germline V gene (reference sequence). In DNA form, the CDR3 reads TGCAGTGCTAGAGTGGACAGGGTCTCCTACGAGCAGTACTTC. As protein: CSARVDRVSYEQYF.

The chain joins TRBV20-1 to TRBJ2-3, with D unclear. CDR3 length: 12 amino acids. The germline V gene encodes CDR1 DFQATT and CDR2 SNEGSKA (reference sequence). Trimming took off 6 bases at V and 0 bases at J, with 7 bases between the two ends. CDR3 region: CSALASTDTQYF. The DNA for the CDR3 is TGCAGTGCCCTGGCTAGCACAGATACGCAGTATTTT.

This clonotype was recorded a few times. The chain employs TRBV18 and TRBJ2-2; TRBD1 agrees at 8 bases. CDR3 length: 16 residues. Germline V gene lookup returns CDR1 KGHSH and CDR2 LQKENI. V trimming: 5 bases; J trimming: 1 base; junction bases outside the gene matches: 6. In DNA form, the CDR3 reads TGTGCCAGCTCAGATGGGGACAGGATGAACACCGGGGAGCTGTTTTTT. The encoded protein is CASSDGDRMNTGELFF. The full variable domain, in which reference TRBV18 and TRBJ2-2 provide the parts outside the CDR3, is NAGVMQNPRHLVRRRGQEARLRCSPMKGHSHVYWYRQLPEEGLKFMVYLQKENIIDESGMPKERFSAEFPKEGPSILRIQQVVRGDSAAYFCASSDGDRMNTGELFFGEGSRLTVL.

The table lists this clonotype with a few counts. This may arise from a read error, as a much more abundant clone is one base away. The chain uses TRBV11-2 and TRBJ1-4, with unresolved D. The CDR3 length is 13 residues. Germline CDR1 and CDR2: SGHAT and FQNNGV. CDR3: CASSLVGNEKLLF. CDR3 sequence (DNA): TGTGCCAGCAGCTTAGTGGGTAATGAAAAACTGCTTTTT.

The chain carries TRBV2 and TRBJ2-7; tentatively, D is TRBD1 or TRBD2 (5 bases each). Trimming shortened V by 8 bases and J by 9 bases, and 17 bases separated the two germline ends. Germline V gene lookup returns CDR1 SNHLY and CDR2 FYNNEI. The CDR3 sequence is 12 residues long. The CDR3 DNA reads as TGTGCCAGCCTGGGACGGGTCGGAGTGCAGTACTTC. Its protein is CASLGRVGVQYF.

There are many counts of this clonotype. The J gene is TRBJ2-3, the V gene TRBV20-1; possibly TRBD1 for D (6 bases). This CDR3 comprises 13 residues. V lost 2 bases and J lost 9, with 15 bases in between. Germline V CDR1 and CDR2: DFQATT, SNEGSKA (reference sequence). The CDR3 sequence: CSARLQGSGTQYF. In DNA, the CDR3 is TGCAGTGCTAGACTACAGGGCTCTGGGACGCAGTATTTT.

At least ten counts were recorded for this clonotype. The V call is TRBV6-1, the J call TRBJ2-1, with D unresolved. The V gene lost 1 base and the J gene lost 2 bases, with 9 bases spanning the gap. The germline CDR1 and CDR2 sequences are MNHNS and SASEGT. The CDR3 extends over 15 amino acids. The CDR3 nucleotides read TGTGCCAGCAGTGAAGTTGGAATAGCCTACAATGAGCAGTTCTTC. Its protein is CASSEVGIAYNEQFF.

This clonotype was observed at least ten times. The V call is TRBV11-2, the J call TRBJ2-3; 12 bases are a match to TRBD2. The germline V gene has CDR1 SGHAT and CDR2 FQNNGV. Trimming at V came to 1 base and at J to 0 bases, leaving 8 bases not matched to a gene. The CDR3 is 19 amino acids. DNA for the CDR3: TGTGCCAGCAGCTTAGGCCTGACTAGCGGGAGTGTTAGCACAGATACGCAGTATTTT. This translates into CASSLGLTSGSVSTDTQYF.